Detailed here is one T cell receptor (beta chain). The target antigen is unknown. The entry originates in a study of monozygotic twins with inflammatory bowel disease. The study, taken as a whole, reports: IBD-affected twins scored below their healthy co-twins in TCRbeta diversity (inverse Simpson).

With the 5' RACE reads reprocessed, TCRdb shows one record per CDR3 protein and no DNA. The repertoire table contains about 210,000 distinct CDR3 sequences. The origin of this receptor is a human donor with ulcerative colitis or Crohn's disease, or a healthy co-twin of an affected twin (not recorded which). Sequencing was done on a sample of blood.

Here the CDR3 reads CSVTGPPADTQYF. The chain couples TRBV29-1 to TRBJ2-3; TCRdb's D call of TRBD2 is untestable without DNA. The CDR3 runs 13 residues. Germline assignment: CDR1 SQVTM and CDR2 ANQGSEA.